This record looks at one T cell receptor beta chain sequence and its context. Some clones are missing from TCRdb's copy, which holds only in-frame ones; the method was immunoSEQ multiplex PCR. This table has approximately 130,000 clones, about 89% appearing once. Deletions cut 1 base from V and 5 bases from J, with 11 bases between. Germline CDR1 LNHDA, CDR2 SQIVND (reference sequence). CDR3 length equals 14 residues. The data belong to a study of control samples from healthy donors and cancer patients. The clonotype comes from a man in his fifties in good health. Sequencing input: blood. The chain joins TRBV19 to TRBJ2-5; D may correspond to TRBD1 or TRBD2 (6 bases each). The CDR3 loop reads CASSIGQGTETQYF. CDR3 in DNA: TGTGCCAGTAGTATAGGGCAGGGGACTGAGACCCAGTACTTC.